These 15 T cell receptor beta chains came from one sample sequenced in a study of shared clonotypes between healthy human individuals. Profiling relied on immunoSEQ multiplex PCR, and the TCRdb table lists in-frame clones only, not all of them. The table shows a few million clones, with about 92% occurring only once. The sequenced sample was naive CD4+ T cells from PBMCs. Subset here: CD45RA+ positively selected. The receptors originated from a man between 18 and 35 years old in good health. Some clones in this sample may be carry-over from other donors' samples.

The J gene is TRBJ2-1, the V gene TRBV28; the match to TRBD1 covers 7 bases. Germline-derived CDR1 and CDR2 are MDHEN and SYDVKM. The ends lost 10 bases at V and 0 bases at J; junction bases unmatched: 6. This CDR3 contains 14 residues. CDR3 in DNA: TGTGCCACCACCGAGGGGGCCTCCTACAATGAGCAGTTCTTC. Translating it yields CATTEGASYNEQFF. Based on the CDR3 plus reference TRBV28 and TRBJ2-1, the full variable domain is DVKVTQSSRYLVKRTGEKVFLECVQDMDHENMFWYRQDPGLGLRLIYFSYDVKMKEKGDIPEGYSVSREKKERFSLILESASTNQTSMYLCATTEGASYNEQFFGPGTRLTVL.

CDR3 protein: CASSQRGDQPQHF. The CDR3 DNA is TGCGCCAGCAGCCAAAGGGGCGATCAGCCCCAGCATTTT. The chain carries TRBV4-3 and TRBJ1-5; the D gene is possibly TRBD1 (5 bases). There are 13 residues in the CDR3. Germline-derived CDR1 and CDR2 are LGHNA and YSLEER. V was shortened by 2 bases and J by 5 bases, with 7 bases between the two germline ends.

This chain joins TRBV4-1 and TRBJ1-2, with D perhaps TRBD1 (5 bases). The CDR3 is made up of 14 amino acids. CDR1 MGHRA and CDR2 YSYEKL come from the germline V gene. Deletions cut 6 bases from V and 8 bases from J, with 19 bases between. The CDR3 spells CASSPTGRRGGYTF. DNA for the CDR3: TGCGCCAGCAGTCCTACGGGACGAAGGGGCGGCTACACCTTC.

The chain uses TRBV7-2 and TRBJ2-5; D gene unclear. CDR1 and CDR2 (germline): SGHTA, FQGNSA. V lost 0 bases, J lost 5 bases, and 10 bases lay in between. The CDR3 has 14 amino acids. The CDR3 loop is CASSLAQLGETQYF. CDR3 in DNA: TGTGCCAGCAGCTTAGCGCAATTAGGGGAGACCCAGTACTTC.

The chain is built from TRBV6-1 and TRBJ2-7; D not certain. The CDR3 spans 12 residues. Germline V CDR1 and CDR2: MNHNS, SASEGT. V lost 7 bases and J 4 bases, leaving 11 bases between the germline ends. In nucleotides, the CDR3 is TGTGCCAGCATGACCTCTTCTTACGAGCAGTACTTC. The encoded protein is CASMTSSYEQYF.

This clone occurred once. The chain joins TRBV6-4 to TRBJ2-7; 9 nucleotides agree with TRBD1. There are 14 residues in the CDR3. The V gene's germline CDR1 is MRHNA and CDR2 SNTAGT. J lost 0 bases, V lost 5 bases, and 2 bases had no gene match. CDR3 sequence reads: CASSTGQGSYEQYF. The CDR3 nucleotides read TGTGCCAGCAGTACGGGACAGGGCTCCTACGAGCAGTACTTC.

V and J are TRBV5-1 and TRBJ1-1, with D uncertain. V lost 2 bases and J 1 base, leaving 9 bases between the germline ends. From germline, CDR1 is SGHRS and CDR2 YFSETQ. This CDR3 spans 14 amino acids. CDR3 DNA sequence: TGCGCCAGCAGCTTAAATACAGCGAACACTGAAGCTTTCTTT. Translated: CASSLNTANTEAFF. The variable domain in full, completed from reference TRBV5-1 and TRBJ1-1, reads KAGVTQTPRYLIKTRGQQVTLSCSPISGHRSVSWYQQTPGQGLQFLFEYFSETQRNKGNFPGRFSGRQFSNSRSEMNVSTLELGDSALYLCASSLNTANTEAFFGQGTRLTVV.

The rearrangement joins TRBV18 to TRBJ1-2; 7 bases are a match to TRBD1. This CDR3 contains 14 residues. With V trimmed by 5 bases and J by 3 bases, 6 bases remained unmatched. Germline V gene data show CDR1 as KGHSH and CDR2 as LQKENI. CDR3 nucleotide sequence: TGTGCCAGCTCATCCCCTACAGGGGACTATGGCTACACCTTC. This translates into CASSSPTGDYGYTF.

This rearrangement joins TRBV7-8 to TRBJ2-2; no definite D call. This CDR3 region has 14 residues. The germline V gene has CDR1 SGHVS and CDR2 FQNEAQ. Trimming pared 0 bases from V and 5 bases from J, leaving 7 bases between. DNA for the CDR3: TGTGCCAGCAGCTTAGCGGGTCCAACCGGGGAGCTGTTTTTT. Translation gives CASSLAGPTGELFF.

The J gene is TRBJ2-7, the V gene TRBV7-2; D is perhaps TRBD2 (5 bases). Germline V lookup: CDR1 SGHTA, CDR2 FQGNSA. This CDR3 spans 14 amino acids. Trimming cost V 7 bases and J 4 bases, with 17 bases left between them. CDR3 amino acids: CASNEMGSGYEQYF. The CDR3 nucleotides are TGTGCCAGCAACGAGATGGGCAGCGGATACGAGCAGTACTTC.

The CDR3 sequence is CASSLALAGGPIDTQYF. CDR3 in DNA: TGCGCCAGCAGCTTGGCACTAGCGGGAGGGCCGATAGATACGCAGTATTTT. The chain is built from TRBV5-1 and TRBJ2-3, with 13 bases identical to TRBD2. CDR1 and CDR2 from the germline V gene are SGHRS and YFSETQ. V was clipped by 0 bases and J by 5 bases; unmatched bases: 6. This CDR3 contains 17 residues.

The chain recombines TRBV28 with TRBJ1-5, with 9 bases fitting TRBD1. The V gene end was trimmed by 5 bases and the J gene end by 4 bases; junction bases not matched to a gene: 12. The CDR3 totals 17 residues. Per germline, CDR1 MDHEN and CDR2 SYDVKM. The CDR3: CASSGGPGQGWNQPQHF. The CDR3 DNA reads TGTGCCAGCAGTGGGGGCCCAGGACAGGGGTGGAATCAGCCCCAGCATTTT.

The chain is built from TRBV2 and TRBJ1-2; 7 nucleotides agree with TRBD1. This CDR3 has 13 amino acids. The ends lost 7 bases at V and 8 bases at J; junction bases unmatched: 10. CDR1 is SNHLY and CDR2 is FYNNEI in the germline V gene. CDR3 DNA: TGTGCCAGCAACGGACAGGAGGGGAGGGGCTACACCTTC. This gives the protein CASNGQEGRGYTF.

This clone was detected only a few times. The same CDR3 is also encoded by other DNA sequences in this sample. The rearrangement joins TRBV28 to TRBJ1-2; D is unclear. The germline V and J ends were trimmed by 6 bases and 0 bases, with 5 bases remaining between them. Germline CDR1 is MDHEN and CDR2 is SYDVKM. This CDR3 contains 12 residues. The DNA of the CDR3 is TGTGCCAGCAGGACTCCTAACTATGGCTACACCTTC. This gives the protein CASRTPNYGYTF.

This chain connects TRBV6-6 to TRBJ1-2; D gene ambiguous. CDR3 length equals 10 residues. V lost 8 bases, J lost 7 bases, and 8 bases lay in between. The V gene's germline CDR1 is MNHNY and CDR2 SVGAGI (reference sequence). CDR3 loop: CASGLSGYTF. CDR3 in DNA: TGTGCCAGCGGACTATCTGGCTACACCTTC.